Below are 19 T cell receptor beta chains sequenced from a single sample in a study of cytomegalovirus exposure and HLA in healthy donors. Researchers ran the PCR with 60 Vbeta and 13 Jbeta primers. Sequencing was performed with immunoSEQ multiplex PCR; in TCRdb, only in-frame clones are kept and a portion is missing. The listing records 200,000 or so clones. The sample comprised PBMCs. The receptors were gathered from a boy aged 5-17 years in good health and CMV-seronegative.

V usage is TRBV13 and J usage is TRBJ2-7; 9 nucleotides match TRBD1. The CDR3 totals 14 residues. Germline V gene sequence: CDR1 PRHDT, CDR2 FYEKMQ (reference sequence). V lost 4 bases, J lost 4 bases, and 5 bases stayed unmatched. The CDR3 DNA is TGTGCCAGCAGCTGGACAGGGGAGAAATACGAGCAGTACTTC. Translated, it gives CASSWTGEKYEQYF.

The chain combines TRBV5-4 with TRBJ1-1, with a weak D call TRBD1 (5 bases). Germline CDR1 reads SGHNT; CDR2 reads YYREEE (reference sequence). The CDR3 is 18 amino acids. With 4 bases removed from V and 5 bases from J, the gap between germline ends came to 27 bases. CDR3 in amino acids: CASSGPSWTPSGGTEAFF. The CDR3 DNA reads as TGTGCCAGCAGCGGGCCGAGTTGGACCCCGTCGGGGGGGACTGAAGCTTTCTTT.

The V call is TRBV5-4, the J call TRBJ2-2; 8 bases match TRBD2. The CDR3 length is 14 residues. Trimming removed 6 bases from V and 4 bases from J; junction bases left unmatched: 5. Germline CDR1 reads SGHNT; CDR2 reads YYREEE (reference sequence). In DNA form, the CDR3 reads TGTGCCAGCAAAAGCGGGGGAAGCACCGGGGAGCTGTTTTTT. Encoded protein: CASKSGGSTGELFF.

This rearrangement joins TRBV5-1 to TRBJ2-3; D is uncertain. Trimming removed 0 bases from V and 2 bases from J, with 10 bases in between. The germline V gene has CDR1 SGHRS and CDR2 YFSETQ. The CDR3 contains 15 residues. Here the CDR3 DNA reads TGCGCCAGCAGCTTGGCCGAACTGCTCACAGATACGCAGTATTTT. Its protein product is CASSLAELLTDTQYF.

The chain links TRBV6-1 to TRBJ1-5; 7 positions match TRBD1. Germline V lookup: CDR1 MNHNS, CDR2 SASEGT. Unmatched junction bases numbered 6, after V lost 8 bases and J lost 2 bases. This CDR3 spans 14 amino acids. The CDR3 region has the DNA TGTGCCAGCCACCGACAGGGTGGCAATCAGCCCCAGCATTTT. Residues: CASHRQGGNQPQHF.

With respect to this clone: Its ends do not fully match the called genes, so a read error is possible. The genes are TRBV6-1 and TRBJ1-5; D gene uncertain. Germline V gene lookup returns CDR1 MNHNS and CDR2 SASEGT. The CDR3 length is 13 residues. The CDR3 DNA is TGTGCCAGCAGTGTCTATGAAAATCAGCGCCAGCATTTT. Translating it yields CASSVYENQRQHF.

This chain links TRBV6-5 with TRBJ2-1, with TRBD2 matching over 9 bases. The CDR3 loop spans 14 amino acids. Unmatched junction bases numbered 13, after V lost 4 bases and J lost 15 bases. Germline lookup yields CDR1 MNHEY and CDR2 SVGAGI. The CDR3 loop reads CASSLTSGPGERFF. For the CDR3, the DNA is TGTGCCAGCAGTTTAACTAGCGGGCCTGGGGAGAGGTTCTTC.

The chain couples TRBV5-6 to TRBJ2-1; tentatively, D is TRBD2 (6 bases). The CDR3 sequence is 17 residues long. Germline values: CDR1 SGHDT, CDR2 YYEEEE. Between the trimmed V and J ends, which lost 4 bases and 2 bases, there was a span of 19 bases. The CDR3: CASSLTTGLSTYNEQFF. DNA of the CDR3: TGTGCCAGCAGCCTAACCACGGGACTTTCTACCTACAATGAGCAGTTCTTC.

V and J are TRBV11-1 and TRBJ1-1; 7 positions match TRBD1. The CDR3 is made up of 15 amino acids. The V and J ends lost 4 bases and 2 bases, in that order; junction bases with no gene match: 7. Germline values: CDR1 SGHAT, CDR2 FQDESV (reference sequence). In nucleotides, the CDR3 is TGTGCCAGCAGCTCGCAGGACAGGACAAACACTGAAGCTTTCTTT. Translated: CASSSQDRTNTEAFF.

The genes are TRBV5-6 and TRBJ2-1; 10 nucleotides align to TRBD2. Trimming at V came to 9 bases and at J to 6 bases, leaving 6 bases not matched to a gene. This CDR3 has 13 amino acids. Germline V lookup: CDR1 SGHDT, CDR2 YYEEEE. For the CDR3, the DNA is TGTGCCACCCAGCGGGGGGGCATCAATGAGCAGTTCTTC. This encodes CATQRGGINEQFF.

The V gene is TRBV5-1, the J gene TRBJ2-7; D might be TRBD2 (6 bases). This CDR3 comprises 15 residues. V gave up 2 bases and J gave up 4 bases, with 16 bases separating them. Per germline, CDR1 SGHRS and CDR2 YFSETQ. The CDR3: CASSFSGGSSYEQYF. The CDR3 DNA reads as TGCGCCAGCAGCTTCTCTGGGGGGTCGAGTTACGAGCAGTACTTC.

This chain links TRBV2 with TRBJ2-3, with D unresolved. This CDR3 has 12 residues. V was trimmed by 6 bases and J by 11 bases, leaving 15 bases between them. CDR1 is SNHLY and CDR2 is FYNNEI in the germline V gene. The CDR3 DNA reads as TGTGCCAGCAGCTCGGAGACCCACTTGCAGTATTTT. Translating gives CASSSETHLQYF. Variable domain in full (rest from reference TRBV2 and TRBJ2-3): EPEVTQTPSHQVTQMGQEVILRCVPISNHLYFYWYRQILGQKVEFLVSFYNNEISEKSEIFDDQFSVERPDGSNFTLKIRSTKLEDSAMYFCASSSETHLQYFGPGTRLTVL.

The gene calls are TRBV7-6 and TRBJ2-5; 11 positions agree with TRBD2. The CDR3 is 15 residues long. V shed 5 bases, J shed 3 bases, and the junction held 5 bases outside the gene matches. Germline V gene data show CDR1 as SGHVS and CDR2 as FNYEAQ. The CDR3 reads CASSREGLAEETQYF. In nucleotides, the CDR3 is TGTGCCAGCAGCAGAGAGGGACTAGCGGAAGAGACCCAGTACTTC.

This chain connects TRBV30 to TRBJ2-5; D ambiguous. The J call may be incorrect, as the DNA end agrees better with TRBJ2-7. The V gene's germline CDR1 is GTSNPN and CDR2 SVGIG (reference sequence). This CDR3 region has 16 residues. For the CDR3, the DNA is TGTGCCTGGAGTAATCCACCTCGAGGCGCTACCTACGAGCAGTACTTC. It translates to CAWSNPPRGATYEQYF.

The V and J genes are TRBV9 and TRBJ2-3, with D possibly being TRBD2 (5 bases). The V gene's germline CDR1 is SGDLS and CDR2 YYNGEE. CDR3 length: 14 residues. The germline V and J ends were trimmed by 4 bases and 5 bases, with 14 bases remaining between them. The CDR3 DNA reads as TGTGCCAGCAGCCCCTCCCCGGGAAGAGATACGCAGTATTTT. Translation: CASSPSPGRDTQYF.

The rearrangement links TRBV19 to TRBJ1-2; weak D call: TRBD1 (6 bases). The V end was cut by 5 bases, the J end by 5 bases, with 12 bases between. The germline CDR1 and CDR2 sequences are LNHDA and SQIVND (reference sequence). CDR3 size: 13 residues. The CDR3 protein is CASSFIQGYGYTF. The DNA of the CDR3 is TGTGCCAGTAGTTTCATACAGGGTTATGGCTACACCTTC.

The chain has TRBV6-6 and TRBJ2-7, with TRBD1 identical over 7 bases. The germline V gene encodes CDR1 MNHNY and CDR2 SVGAGI (reference sequence). There are 16 residues in the CDR3. J lost 4 bases, V lost 0 bases, and 9 bases had no gene match. This CDR3 is CASSYSMRQGKYEQYF. CDR3 sequence (DNA): TGTGCCAGCAGTTACTCGATGAGACAGGGCAAATACGAGCAGTACTTC.

Points on this clone: Its ends do not fully match the called genes, so a read error is possible. The rearrangement joins TRBV18 to TRBJ2-7; 9 bases align to TRBD1. CDR3 length equals 14 residues. Per the germline V gene, CDR1 is KGHSH and CDR2 is LQKENI. CDR3 in DNA: TGTGCCAGCTCACCCGTACAGGGGGCGAACGAACAGTACTTC. It translates to CASSPVQGANEQYF. Based on the CDR3 plus reference TRBV18 and TRBJ2-7, the full variable domain is NAGVMQNPRHLVRRRGQEARLRCSPMKGHSHVYWYRQLPEEGLKFMVYLQKENIIDESGMPKERFSAEFPKEGPSILRIQQVVRGDSAAYFCASSPVQGANEQYFGPGTRLTVT.

The chain combines TRBV19 with TRBJ1-5; 9 bases agree with TRBD1. Germline lookup yields CDR1 LNHDA and CDR2 SQIVND (reference sequence). This CDR3 contains 13 residues. The J segment lost 8 bases and the V segment lost 3 bases, leaving 2 bases of the junction unmatched. CDR3 in DNA: TGTGCCAGTAGTATCGACAGGGGGGAGCCCCAGCATTTT. Residues: CASSIDRGEPQHF.